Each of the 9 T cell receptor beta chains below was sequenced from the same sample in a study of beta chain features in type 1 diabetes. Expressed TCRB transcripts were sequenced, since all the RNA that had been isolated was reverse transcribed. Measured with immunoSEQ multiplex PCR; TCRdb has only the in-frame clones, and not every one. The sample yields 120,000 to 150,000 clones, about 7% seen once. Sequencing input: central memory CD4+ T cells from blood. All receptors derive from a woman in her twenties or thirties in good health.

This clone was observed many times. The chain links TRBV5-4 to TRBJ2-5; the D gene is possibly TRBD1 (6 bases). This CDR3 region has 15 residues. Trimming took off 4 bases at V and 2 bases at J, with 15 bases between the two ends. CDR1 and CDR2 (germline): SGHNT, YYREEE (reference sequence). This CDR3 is CASSPGQLPQETQYF. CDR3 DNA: TGTGCCAGCAGCCCTGGACAGCTACCTCAAGAGACCCAGTACTTC.

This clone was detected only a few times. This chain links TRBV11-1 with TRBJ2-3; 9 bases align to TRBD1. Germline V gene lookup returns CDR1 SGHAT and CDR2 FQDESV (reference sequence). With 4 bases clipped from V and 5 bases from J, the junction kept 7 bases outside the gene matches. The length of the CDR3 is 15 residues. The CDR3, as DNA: TGTGCCAGCAGCTCCCGGGACAGGGTACTAGATACGCAGTATTTT. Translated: CASSSRDRVLDTQYF.

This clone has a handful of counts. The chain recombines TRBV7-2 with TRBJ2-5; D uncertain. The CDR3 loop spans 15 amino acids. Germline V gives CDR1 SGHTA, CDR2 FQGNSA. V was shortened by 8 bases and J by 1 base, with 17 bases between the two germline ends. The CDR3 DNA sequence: TGTGCCAGCCGACCGCGAGGCAAACCCCAAGAGACCCAGTACTTC. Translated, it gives CASRPRGKPQETQYF.

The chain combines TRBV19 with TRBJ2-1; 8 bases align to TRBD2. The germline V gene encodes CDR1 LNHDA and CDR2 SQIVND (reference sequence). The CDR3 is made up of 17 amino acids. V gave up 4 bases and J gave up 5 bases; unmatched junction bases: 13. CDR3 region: CASSRGTLSGKDNEQFF. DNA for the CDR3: TGTGCCAGTAGTAGGGGAACTCTTAGCGGGAAAGACAATGAGCAGTTCTTC.

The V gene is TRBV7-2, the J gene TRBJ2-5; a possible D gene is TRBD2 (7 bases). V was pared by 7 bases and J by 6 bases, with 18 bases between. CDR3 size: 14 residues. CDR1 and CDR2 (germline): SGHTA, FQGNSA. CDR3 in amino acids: CASTVGGDFKTQYF. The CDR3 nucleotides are TGTGCCAGCACCGTAGGGGGGGATTTTAAGACCCAGTACTTC.

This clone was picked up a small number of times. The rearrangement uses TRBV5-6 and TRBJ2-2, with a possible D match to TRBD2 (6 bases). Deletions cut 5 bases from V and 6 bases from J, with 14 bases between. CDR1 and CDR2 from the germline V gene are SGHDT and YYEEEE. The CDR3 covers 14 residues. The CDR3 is CASSQLASAGELFF. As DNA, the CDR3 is TGTGCCAGCAGTCAACTAGCTTCGGCCGGGGAGCTGTTTTTT. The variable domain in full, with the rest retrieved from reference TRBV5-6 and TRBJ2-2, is DAGVTQSPTHLIKTRGQQVTLRCSPKSGHDTVSWYQQALGQGPQFIFQYYEEEERQRGNFPDRFSGHQFPNYSSELNVNALLLGDSALYLCASSQLASAGELFFGEGSRLTVL.

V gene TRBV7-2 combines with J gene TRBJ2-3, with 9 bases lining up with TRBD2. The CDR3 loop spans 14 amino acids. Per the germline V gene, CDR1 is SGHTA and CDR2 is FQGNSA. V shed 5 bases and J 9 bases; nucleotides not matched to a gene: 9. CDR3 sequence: CASSRTSDERTQYF. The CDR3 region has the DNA TGTGCCAGCAGCCGGACTAGCGACGAACGAACGCAGTATTTT.

DNA for the CDR3: TGTGCCAGCAGCTTGGTCGGGAGAAGTAACTATGGCTACACCTTC. As protein: CASSLVGRSNYGYTF. This chain connects TRBV5-4 to TRBJ1-2; D call uncertain. CDR3 length: 15 residues. Deletions cut 0 bases from V and 1 base from J, with 10 bases between. From germline, CDR1 is SGHNT and CDR2 YYREEE (reference sequence).

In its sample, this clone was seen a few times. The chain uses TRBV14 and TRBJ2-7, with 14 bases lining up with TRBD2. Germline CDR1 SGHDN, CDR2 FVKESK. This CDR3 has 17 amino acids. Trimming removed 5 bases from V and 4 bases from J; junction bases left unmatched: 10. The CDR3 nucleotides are TGTGCCAGCAGCATAGCCCCGGGACTAGCGGGAGAGTACGAGCAGTACTTC. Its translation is CASSIAPGLAGEYEQYF.